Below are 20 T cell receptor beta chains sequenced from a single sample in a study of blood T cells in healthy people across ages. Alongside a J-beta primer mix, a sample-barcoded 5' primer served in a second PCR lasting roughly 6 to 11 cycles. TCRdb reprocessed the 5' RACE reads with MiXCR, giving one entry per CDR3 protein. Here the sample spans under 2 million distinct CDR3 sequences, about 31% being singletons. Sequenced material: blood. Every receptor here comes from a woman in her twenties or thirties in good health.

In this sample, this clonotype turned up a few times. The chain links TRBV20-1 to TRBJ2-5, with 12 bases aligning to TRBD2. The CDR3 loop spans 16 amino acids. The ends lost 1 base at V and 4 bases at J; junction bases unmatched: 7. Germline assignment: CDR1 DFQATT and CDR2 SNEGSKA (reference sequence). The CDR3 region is CSARAASGRAGETQYF. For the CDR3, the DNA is TGCAGTGCTAGAGCGGCTAGCGGGAGGGCCGGAGAGACCCAGTACTTC.

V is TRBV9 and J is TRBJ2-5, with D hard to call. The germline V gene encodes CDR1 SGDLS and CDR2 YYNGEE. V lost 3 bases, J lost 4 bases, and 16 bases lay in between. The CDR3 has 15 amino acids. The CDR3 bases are TGTGCCAGCAGCGCCTCGTCTAGAGGCAGAGAGACCCAGTACTTC. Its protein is CASSASSRGRETQYF.

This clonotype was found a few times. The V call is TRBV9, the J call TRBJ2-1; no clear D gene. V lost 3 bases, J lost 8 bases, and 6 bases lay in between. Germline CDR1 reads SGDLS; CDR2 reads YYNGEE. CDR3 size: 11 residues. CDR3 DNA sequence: TGTGCCAGCAGCGCATCGTATGAGCAGTTCTTC. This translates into CASSASYEQFF.

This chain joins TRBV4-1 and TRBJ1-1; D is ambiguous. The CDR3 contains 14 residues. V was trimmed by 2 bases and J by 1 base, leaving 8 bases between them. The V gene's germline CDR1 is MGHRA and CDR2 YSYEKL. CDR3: CASSQQQTNTEAFF. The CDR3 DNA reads TGCGCCAGCAGCCAACAACAAACGAACACTGAAGCTTTCTTT.

The CDR3: CASGTEATQYF. In DNA, the CDR3 is TGTGCCAGCGGAACGGAGGCGACCCAGTACTTC. The V and J genes are TRBV27 and TRBJ2-5; D might be TRBD2 (5 bases). V was pared by 8 bases and J by 7 bases, with 11 bases between. CDR1 MNHEY and CDR2 SMNVEV come from the germline V gene (reference sequence). This CDR3 contains 11 residues.

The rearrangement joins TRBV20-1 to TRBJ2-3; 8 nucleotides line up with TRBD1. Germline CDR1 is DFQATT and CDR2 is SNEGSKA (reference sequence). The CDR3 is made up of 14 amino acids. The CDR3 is CSIPGGQGTDTQYF. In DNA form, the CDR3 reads TGCTCCATCCCTGGGGGACAGGGCACAGATACGCAGTATTTT.

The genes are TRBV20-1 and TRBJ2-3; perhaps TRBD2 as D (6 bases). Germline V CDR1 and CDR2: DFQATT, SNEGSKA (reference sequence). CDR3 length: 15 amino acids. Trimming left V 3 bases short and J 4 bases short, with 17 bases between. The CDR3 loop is CSASWAPGVSDTQYF. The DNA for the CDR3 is TGCAGTGCTAGTTGGGCGCCGGGGGTCTCAGATACGCAGTATTTT.

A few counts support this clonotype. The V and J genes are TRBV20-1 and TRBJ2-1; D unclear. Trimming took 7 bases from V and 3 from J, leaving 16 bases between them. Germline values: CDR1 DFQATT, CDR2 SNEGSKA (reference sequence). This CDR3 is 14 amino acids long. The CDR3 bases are TGCAGTGAATCCGACAAAGGATACTACAATGAGCAGTTCTTC. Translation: CSESDKGYYNEQFF.

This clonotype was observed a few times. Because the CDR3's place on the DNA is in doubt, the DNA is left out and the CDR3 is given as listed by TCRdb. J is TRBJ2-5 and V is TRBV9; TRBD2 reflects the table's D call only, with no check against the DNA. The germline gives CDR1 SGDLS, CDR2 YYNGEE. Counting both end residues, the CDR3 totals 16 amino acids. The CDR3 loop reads CASSLDPGLTSSGQYF.

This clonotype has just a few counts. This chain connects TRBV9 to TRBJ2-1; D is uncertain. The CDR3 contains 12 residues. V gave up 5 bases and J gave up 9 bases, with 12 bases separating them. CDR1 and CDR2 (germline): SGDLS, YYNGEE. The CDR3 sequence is CASSSFTPEQFF. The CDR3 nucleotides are TGTGCCAGCAGTAGCTTTACGCCTGAGCAGTTCTTC.

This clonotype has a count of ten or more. The chain's CDR3 is CAISGPRAGDHADTQYF. CDR3 nucleotides: TGTGCCATCAGCGGACCCCGAGCGGGAGATCACGCAGATACGCAGTATTTT. The rearrangement joins TRBV10-3 to TRBJ2-3; 8 bases align to TRBD2. The CDR3 covers 17 residues. The V and J ends lost 6 bases and 4 bases, in that order; junction bases with no gene match: 15. Germline-derived CDR1 and CDR2 are ENHRY and SYGVKD.

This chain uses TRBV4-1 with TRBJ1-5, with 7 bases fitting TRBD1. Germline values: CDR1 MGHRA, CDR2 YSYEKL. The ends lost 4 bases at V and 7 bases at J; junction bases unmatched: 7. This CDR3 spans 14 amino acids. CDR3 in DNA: TGCGCCAGCAGCCCCAAGACAGGGATACAGCCCCAGCATTTT. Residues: CASSPKTGIQPQHF.

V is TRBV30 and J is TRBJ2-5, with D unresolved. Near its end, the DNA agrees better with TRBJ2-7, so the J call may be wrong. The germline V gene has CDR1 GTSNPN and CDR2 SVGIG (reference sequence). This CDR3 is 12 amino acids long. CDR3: CAWRSRPGEQYF. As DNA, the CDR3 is TGTGCCTGGAGGTCTAGACCGGGCGAGCAGTACTTC.

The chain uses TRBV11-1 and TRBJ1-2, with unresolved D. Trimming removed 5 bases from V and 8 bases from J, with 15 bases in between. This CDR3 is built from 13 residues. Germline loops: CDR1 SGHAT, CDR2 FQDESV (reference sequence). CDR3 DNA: TGTGCCAGCAGCCCGGACGGCTGGGGAGGCTACACCTTC. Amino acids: CASSPDGWGGYTF.

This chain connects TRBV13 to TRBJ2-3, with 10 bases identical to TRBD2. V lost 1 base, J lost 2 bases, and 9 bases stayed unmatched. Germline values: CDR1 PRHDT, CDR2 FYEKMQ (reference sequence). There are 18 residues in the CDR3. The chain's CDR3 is CASSLAFLLAGITDTQYF. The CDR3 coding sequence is TGTGCCAGCAGCTTAGCCTTCCTACTAGCGGGGATCACAGATACGCAGTATTTT.

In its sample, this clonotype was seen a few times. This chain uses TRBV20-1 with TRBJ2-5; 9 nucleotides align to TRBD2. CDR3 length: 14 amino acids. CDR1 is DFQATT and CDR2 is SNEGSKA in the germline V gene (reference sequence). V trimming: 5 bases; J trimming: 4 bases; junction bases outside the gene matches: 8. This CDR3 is CSAALTSGGETQYF. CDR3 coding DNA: TGCAGTGCTGCTCTGACTAGCGGTGGAGAGACCCAGTACTTC.

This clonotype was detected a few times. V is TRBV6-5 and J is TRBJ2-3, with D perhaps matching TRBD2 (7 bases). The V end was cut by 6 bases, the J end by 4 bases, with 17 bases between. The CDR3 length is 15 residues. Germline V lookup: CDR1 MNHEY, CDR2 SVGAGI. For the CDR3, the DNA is TGTGCCAGCAGCCCTTGGGGGGGGCCATCAGATACGCAGTATTTT. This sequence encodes CASSPWGGPSDTQYF.

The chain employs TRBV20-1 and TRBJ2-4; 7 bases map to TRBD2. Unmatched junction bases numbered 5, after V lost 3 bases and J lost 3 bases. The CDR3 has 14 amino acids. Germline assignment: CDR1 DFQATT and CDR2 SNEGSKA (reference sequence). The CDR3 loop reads CSARGGSGKNIQYF. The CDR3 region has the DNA TGCAGTGCTAGGGGAGGGAGTGGCAAAAACATTCAGTACTTC.

The CDR3 region is CSARPSGSSSYNEQFF. The CDR3 DNA reads as TGCAGTGCTAGACCTAGCGGGTCGAGCTCCTACAATGAGCAGTTCTTC. This chain joins TRBV20-1 and TRBJ2-1; 8 bases line up with TRBD2. The V gene's germline CDR1 is DFQATT and CDR2 SNEGSKA (reference sequence). CDR3 size: 16 residues. With V trimmed by 2 bases and J by 0 bases, 6 bases remained unmatched.

CDR3 residues: CASGPEGAGNYGYTF. The CDR3 nucleotides read TGTGCCAGCGGCCCGGAAGGGGCCGGTAACTATGGCTACACCTTC. V gene TRBV12-3 or TRBV12-4 combines with J gene TRBJ1-2; a weak D match, TRBD1 (5 bases). There are 15 residues in the CDR3. Trimming shortened V by 8 bases and J by 1 base, and 17 bases separated the two germline ends.